This T cell receptor beta chain was observed in a study of chemoradiotherapy in HPV16-positive cancers. The CDR3 covers 13 residues. Per germline, CDR1 LNHDA and CDR2 SQIVND (reference sequence). V lost 7 bases, J lost 4 bases, and 11 bases lay in between. Assay used: immunoSEQ multiplex PCR; TCRdb lists only in-frame clones, some missing. The data hold 9,500 to 15,000 clones, with 90% observed a single time. The source of this sequence is a human donor with HPV-associated anogenital cancer. Sampling took place from a patient who underwent chemoradiotherapy. The gene calls are TRBV19 and TRBJ1-3; D call uncertain. CDR3 nucleotide sequence: TGTGCCAGTATAAGGCTAGGAGGAAACACCATATATTTT. This sequence encodes CASIRLGGNTIYF.